This T cell receptor (beta chain) emerged from a study of T cells after yellow fever vaccination. This clonotype came up many times. The antigen is unknown. Study results and caveats: Though it reached lower strength, the secondary response hit its peak faster, day 5 versus 15. It was a small share of clonotypes that appeared in both CD4 and CD8 compartments.

Germline assignment: CDR1 MDHEN and CDR2 SYDVKM. This CDR3 comprises 12 residues. V lost 6 bases and J 5 bases, leaving 10 bases between the germline ends. 5'RACE template switching generated TCR cDNA, adding a universal primer site and UMIs. Using its own MiXCR run on the 5' RACE reads, TCRdb lists one record per CDR3 protein. In the table there are a few hundred thousand distinct CDR3 sequences, about a sixth of which are singletons. The source is a man between 18 and 35 years old who received the YFV17D yellow fever vaccine. This rearrangement joins TRBV28 to TRBJ2-5, with D unresolved. This specimen was PBMCs, taken 4 to 6 days after the first yellow fever vaccination. Written as DNA, the CDR3 is TGTGCCAGCAGAAGTACATCGGAGACCCAGTACTTC. Its translation: CASRSTSETQYF.